This paragraph reports one TCR beta chain. The data are from a study of T cells expressing NK-cell markers. TCRdb re-called the 5' RACE reads; every CDR3 protein appears as one record, without DNA. The sample table includes 550,000 to 600,000 distinct CDR3 sequences. The CDR3 runs to 15 residues. Per germline, CDR1 LGHNA and CDR2 YSLEER. This receptor was taken from a young man in good health. The chain employs TRBV4-3 and TRBJ1-5; with no DNA, the TCRdb D assignment of TRBD1 cannot be verified. Sequenced material: blood T cells: a sorted CD56 or NKG2C T cell subset, CD4+ or CD8+ T cells, or bulk PBMC T cells (not recorded which). CDR3 loop: CASSPGTGDNQPQHF.